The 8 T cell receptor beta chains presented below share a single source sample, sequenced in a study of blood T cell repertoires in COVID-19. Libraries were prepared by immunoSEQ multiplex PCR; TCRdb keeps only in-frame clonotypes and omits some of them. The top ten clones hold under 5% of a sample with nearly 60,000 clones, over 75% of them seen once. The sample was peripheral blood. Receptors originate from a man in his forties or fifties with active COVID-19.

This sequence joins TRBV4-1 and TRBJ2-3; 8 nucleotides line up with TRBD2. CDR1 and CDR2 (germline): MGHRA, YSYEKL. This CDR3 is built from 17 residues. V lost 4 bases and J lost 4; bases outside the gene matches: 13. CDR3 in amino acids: CASSPRPVLAEADTQYF. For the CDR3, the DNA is TGCGCCAGCAGCCCCCGCCCGGTACTAGCGGAGGCAGATACGCAGTATTTT.

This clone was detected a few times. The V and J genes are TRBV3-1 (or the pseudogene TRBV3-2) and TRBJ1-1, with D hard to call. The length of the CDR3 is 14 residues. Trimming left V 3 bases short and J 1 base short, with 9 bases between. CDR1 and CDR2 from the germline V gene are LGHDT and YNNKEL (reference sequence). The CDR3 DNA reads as TGTGCCAGCAGCCATGAGATCACGAACACTGAAGCTTTCTTT. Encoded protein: CASSHEITNTEAFF.

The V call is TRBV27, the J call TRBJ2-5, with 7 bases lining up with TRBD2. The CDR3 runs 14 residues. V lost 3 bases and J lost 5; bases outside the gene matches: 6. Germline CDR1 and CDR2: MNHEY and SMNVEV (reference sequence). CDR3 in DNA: TGTGCCAGCAGTTTTGGTCAGGGAGGGGAGACCCAGTACTTC. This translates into CASSFGQGGETQYF.

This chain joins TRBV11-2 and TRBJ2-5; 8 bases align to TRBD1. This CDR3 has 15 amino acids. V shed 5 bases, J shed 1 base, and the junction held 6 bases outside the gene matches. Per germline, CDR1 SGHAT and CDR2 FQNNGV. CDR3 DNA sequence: TGTGCCAGCAGCGTCCCGGGGACAGGCCAAGAGACCCAGTACTTC. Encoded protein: CASSVPGTGQETQYF.

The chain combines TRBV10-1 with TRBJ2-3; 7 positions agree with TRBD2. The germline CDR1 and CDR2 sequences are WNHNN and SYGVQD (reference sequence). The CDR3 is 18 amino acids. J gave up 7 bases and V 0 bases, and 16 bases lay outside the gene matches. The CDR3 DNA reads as TGCGCCAGCAGTGAGTCGATCTTGCTGGCGGGAGAGGGTAATACGCAGTATTTT. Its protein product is CASSESILLAGEGNTQYF.

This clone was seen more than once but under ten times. CDR3 region: CASSQDIGALRRSPLHF. CDR3 bases: TGTGCCAGCAGCCAAGACATCGGAGCACTCCGCCGATCACCCCTCCACTTT. The chain carries TRBV3-1 (or the pseudogene TRBV3-2) and TRBJ1-6; D remains ambiguous. The CDR3 length is 17 residues. Trimming pared 0 bases from V and 10 bases from J, leaving 19 bases between. Germline CDR1 and CDR2: LGHDT and YNNKEL (reference sequence).

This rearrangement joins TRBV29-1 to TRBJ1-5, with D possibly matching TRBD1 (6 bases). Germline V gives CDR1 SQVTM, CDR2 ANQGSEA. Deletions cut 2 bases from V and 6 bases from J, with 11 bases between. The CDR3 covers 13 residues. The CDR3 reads CSVEQGQGQPQHF. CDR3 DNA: TGCAGCGTTGAACAGGGACAAGGTCAGCCCCAGCATTTT.

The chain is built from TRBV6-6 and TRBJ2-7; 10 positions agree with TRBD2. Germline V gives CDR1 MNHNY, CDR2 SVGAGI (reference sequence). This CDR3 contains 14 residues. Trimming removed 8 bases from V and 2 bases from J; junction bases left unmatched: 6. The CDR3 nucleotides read TGTGCCAGCGGGGGGACTAGCGAGACCTACGAGCAGTACTTC. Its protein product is CASGGTSETYEQYF.